What follows are 9 T cell receptor beta chains derived from one specimen sequenced in a study of cytomegalovirus exposure and HLA in healthy donors. PCR primers comprised 60 Vbeta and 13 Jbeta primers. Method: immunoSEQ multiplex PCR; TCRdb's copy keeps in-frame clones and lacks some. Here the sample spans roughly 180,000 clones, 78% being singletons. Sequencing used PBMCs. These TCRs come from a woman between 50 and 59 years old in good health and CMV-seropositive.

The CDR3 nucleotides read TGTGCCAGCAGCTCGAGCGGGTTCCGCGACGAGCAGTACTTC. The encoded protein is CASSSSGFRDEQYF. This chain connects TRBV11-1 to TRBJ2-7, with D maybe TRBD2 (6 bases). Germline CDR1 SGHAT, CDR2 FQDESV (reference sequence). This CDR3 has 14 residues. Trimming cost V 4 bases and J 5 bases, with 15 bases left between them.

The V and J genes are TRBV9 and TRBJ1-3; D ambiguous. The CDR3 loop spans 16 amino acids. Germline V lookup: CDR1 SGDLS, CDR2 YYNGEE. The V end lost 1 base, the J end lost 0 bases, and 11 bases lay between the germline ends. This CDR3 reads CASSVLAVSSGNTIYF. The DNA of the CDR3 is TGTGCCAGCAGCGTACTGGCGGTAAGCTCTGGAAACACCATATATTTT.

The chain links TRBV4-2 to TRBJ1-2; a possible D gene is TRBD1 (6 bases). Trimming removed 2 bases from V and 6 bases from J, with 19 bases in between. This CDR3 spans 16 amino acids. From germline, CDR1 is LGHNA and CDR2 YNFKEQ. The CDR3, as DNA: TGTGCCAGCAGCCAACTAGGGGGGGGGCTTTATCATGGCTACACCTTC. Its protein product is CASSQLGGGLYHGYTF.

J is TRBJ2-1 and V is TRBV5-5, with 7 bases lining up with TRBD2. The CDR3 length is 15 residues. Germline trimming cut 3 bases from V and 9 bases from J; bases unmatched to any gene: 12. CDR1 and CDR2 from the germline V gene are SGHKS and YYEKEE (reference sequence). The CDR3 reads CASSSVGGTAGEQFF. The CDR3 bases are TGTGCCAGCAGCTCTGTGGGGGGGACCGCTGGTGAGCAGTTCTTC.

This rearrangement joins TRBV10-3 to TRBJ1-1; maybe TRBD1 (5 bases). Germline V gene lookup returns CDR1 ENHRY and CDR2 SYGVKD. V lost 0 bases and J lost 6, with 14 bases in between. The CDR3 runs to 15 residues. The CDR3 loop reads CAISESETATSEAFF. CDR3 bases: TGTGCCATCAGTGAGTCGGAGACAGCTACTTCTGAAGCTTTCTTT.

The rearrangement joins TRBV29-1 to TRBJ1-2; 8 bases fit TRBD1. Germline V gene lookup returns CDR1 SQVTM and CDR2 ANQGSEA. This CDR3 has 13 residues. V shed 7 bases and J 4 bases; nucleotides not matched to a gene: 8. CDR3 in amino acids: CSGGQGKGYGYTF. CDR3 DNA: TGCAGCGGCGGACAGGGAAAGGGCTATGGCTACACCTTC.

The chain is built from TRBV2 and TRBJ1-2, with D possibly TRBD1 on 6 matching bases. Germline assignment: CDR1 SNHLY and CDR2 FYNNEI. This CDR3 region has 16 residues. V lost 4 bases to trimming and J lost 7 bases, with 22 bases between them. DNA for the CDR3: TGTGCCAGCAGTGGGACCGGGACACCGGCCTCCGGTGGCTACACCTTC. As protein: CASSGTGTPASGGYTF.

The chain joins TRBV10-2 to TRBJ2-3; TRBD1 matches 8 bases. This CDR3 has 14 amino acids. V trimming: 7 bases; J trimming: 3 bases; junction bases outside the gene matches: 6. The germline CDR1 and CDR2 sequences are WSHSY and SAAADI. This CDR3 reads CASTIGQGTDTQYF. In nucleotides, the CDR3 is TGCGCCAGCACGATTGGACAGGGTACAGATACGCAGTATTTT.

A single count supports this clone. The chain has TRBV7-6 and TRBJ2-7, with a weak D call TRBD1 (5 bases). V gave up 6 bases and J gave up 4 bases, with 13 bases separating them. In germline, CDR1 is SGHVS, CDR2 FNYEAQ. This CDR3 has 13 residues. The CDR3 is CASSKDSWYEQYF. The CDR3 coding sequence is TGTGCCAGCAGTAAAGACAGTTGGTACGAGCAGTACTTC.